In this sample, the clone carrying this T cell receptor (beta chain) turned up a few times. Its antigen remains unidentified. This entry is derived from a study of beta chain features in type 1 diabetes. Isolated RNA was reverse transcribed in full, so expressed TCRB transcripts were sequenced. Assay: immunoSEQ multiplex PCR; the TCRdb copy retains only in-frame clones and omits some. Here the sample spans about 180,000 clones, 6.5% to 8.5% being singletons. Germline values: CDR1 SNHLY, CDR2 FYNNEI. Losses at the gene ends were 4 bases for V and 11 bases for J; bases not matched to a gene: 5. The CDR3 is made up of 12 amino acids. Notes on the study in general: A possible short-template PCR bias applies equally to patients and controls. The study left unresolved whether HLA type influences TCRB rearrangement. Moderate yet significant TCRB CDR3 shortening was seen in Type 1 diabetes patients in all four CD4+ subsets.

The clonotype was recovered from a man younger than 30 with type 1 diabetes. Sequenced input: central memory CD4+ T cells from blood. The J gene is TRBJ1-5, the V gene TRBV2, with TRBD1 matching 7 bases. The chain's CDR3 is CASSALTGAQHF. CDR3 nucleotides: TGTGCCAGCAGTGCGTTAACAGGGGCCCAGCATTTT.